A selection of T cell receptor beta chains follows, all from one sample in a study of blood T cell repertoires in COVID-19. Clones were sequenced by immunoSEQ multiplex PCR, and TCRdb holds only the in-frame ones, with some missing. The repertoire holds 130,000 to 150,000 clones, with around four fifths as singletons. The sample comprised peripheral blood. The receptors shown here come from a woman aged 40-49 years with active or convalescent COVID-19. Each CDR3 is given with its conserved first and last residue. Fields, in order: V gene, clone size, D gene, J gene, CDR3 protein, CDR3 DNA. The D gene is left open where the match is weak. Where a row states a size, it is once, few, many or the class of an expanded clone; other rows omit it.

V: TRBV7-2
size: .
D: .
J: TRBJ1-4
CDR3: CASSLRQREKLFF
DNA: TGTGCCAGCAGCTTAAGACAGCGCGAAAAACTGTTTTTT

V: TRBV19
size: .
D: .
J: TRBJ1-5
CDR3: CASSIGDNQPQHF
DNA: TGTGCCAGTAGTATCGGTGACAATCAGCCCCAGCATTTT

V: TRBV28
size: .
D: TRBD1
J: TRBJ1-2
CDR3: CASTTEVLGQGYGYTF
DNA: TGTGCCAGCACTACAGAGGTTTTGGGACAGGGGTATGGCTACACCTTC

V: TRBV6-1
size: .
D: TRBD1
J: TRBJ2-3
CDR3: CASSDSPGQGADTQYF
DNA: TGTGCCAGCAGTGATTCACCGGGACAGGGGGCAGATACGCAGTATTTT

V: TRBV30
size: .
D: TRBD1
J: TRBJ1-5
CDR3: CAWRGQGGSNQPQHF
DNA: TGTGCCTGGAGGGGACAGGGTGGAAGCAATCAGCCCCAGCATTTT

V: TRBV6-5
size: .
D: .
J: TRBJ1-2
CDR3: CASSYSRQGRDGYTF
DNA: TGTGCCAGCAGTTACTCGAGGCAGGGGAGGGATGGCTACACCTTC

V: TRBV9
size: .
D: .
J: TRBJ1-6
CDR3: CASSPDWFQGISPLHF
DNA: TGTGCCAGCAGCCCCGACTGGTTTCAGGGTATTTCACCCCTCCACTTT

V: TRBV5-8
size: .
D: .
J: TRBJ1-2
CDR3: CASSLSLTGLKYGYTF
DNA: TGTGCCAGCAGCTTAAGCTTGACAGGCCTGAAGTATGGCTACACCTTC

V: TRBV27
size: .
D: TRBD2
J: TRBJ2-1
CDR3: CASSLYGTNERNEQFF
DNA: TGTGCCAGCAGTTTATACGGGACTAACGAGCGGAATGAGCAGTTCTTC

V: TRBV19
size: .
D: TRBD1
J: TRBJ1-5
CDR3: CASSIWDSSNQPQHF
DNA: TGTGCCAGTAGTATTTGGGACAGTTCCAATCAGCCCCAGCATTTT

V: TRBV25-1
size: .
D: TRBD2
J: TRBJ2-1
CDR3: CASSRTSGRAYEQFF
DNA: TGTGCCAGCAGTAGGACTAGCGGGAGGGCTTATGAGCAGTTCTTC

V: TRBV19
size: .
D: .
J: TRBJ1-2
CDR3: CASMGRATNYGYTF
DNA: TGTGCCAGTATGGGCAGGGCGACTAACTATGGCTACACCTTC

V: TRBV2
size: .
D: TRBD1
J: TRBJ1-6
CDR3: CASKRTGGSNSPLHF
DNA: TGTGCCAGCAAGAGAACAGGGGGCTCTAATTCACCCCTCCACTTT

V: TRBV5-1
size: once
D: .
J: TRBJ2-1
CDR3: CASSESGFTYNEQFF
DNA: TGCGCCAGCTCAGAGTCGGGGTTCACCTACAATGAGCAGTTCTTC

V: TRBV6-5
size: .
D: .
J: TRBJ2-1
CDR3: CASSYSTGVNNEQFF
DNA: TGTGCCAGCAGTTACTCGACGGGAGTAAACAATGAGCAGTTCTTC

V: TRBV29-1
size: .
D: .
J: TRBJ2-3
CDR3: CSVLGGASTDTQYF
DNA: TGCAGCGTTTTAGGGGGGGCTAGCACAGATACGCAGTATTTT

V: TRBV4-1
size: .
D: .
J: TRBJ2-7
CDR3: CASSPSLSGGAPYEQYF
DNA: TGCGCCAGCAGCCCATCCCTTTCCGGCGGGGCGCCCTACGAGCAGTACTTC

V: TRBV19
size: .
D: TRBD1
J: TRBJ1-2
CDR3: CASSTGQVNRYTF
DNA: TGTGCCAGTAGTACGGGACAGGTGAACCGCTACACCTTC

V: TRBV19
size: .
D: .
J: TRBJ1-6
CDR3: CASSKGTPREPRSPLHF
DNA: TGTGCCAGTAGTAAAGGGACTCCTCGGGAGCCCCGTTCACCCCTCCACTTT

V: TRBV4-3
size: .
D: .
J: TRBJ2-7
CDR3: CASSQDPTGLLSSYEQYF
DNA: TGCGCCAGCAGCCAAGATCCGACTGGCCTCCTAAGCTCCTACGAGCAGTACTTC

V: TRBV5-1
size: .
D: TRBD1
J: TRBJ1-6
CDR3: CASSSRTGGADNSPLHF
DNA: TGCGCCAGCAGCTCCAGGACAGGGGGCGCGGATAATTCACCCCTCCACTTT

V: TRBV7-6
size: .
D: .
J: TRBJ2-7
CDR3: CASSLSRESSYEQYF
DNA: TGTGCCAGCAGCTTAAGCCGAGAGAGCTCCTACGAGCAGTACTTC

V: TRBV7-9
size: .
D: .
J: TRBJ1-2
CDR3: CASSLAAGWVGYTF
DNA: TGTGCCAGCAGCTTAGCCGCAGGGTGGGTTGGCTACACCTTC

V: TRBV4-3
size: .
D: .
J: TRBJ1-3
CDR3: CASSQAVNGHTIYF
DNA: TGCGCCAGCAGCCAAGCCGTAAATGGCCACACCATATATTTT